This T cell receptor beta chain was obtained from a study of blood T cell repertoires in COVID-19. Study in general: Some COVID-19 samples were acute and others convalescent; all came from the United States, Italy and Spain.

As originally analysed: Amplification from reference gene primers served as the basis for estimated nucleated cell counts. The table came from immunoSEQ multiplex PCR; TCRdb's copy has only in-frame clones and leaves some out. The V and J calls and clone size come from that table; D and trimming were worked out from the DNA. The sample has a few hundred thousand clones; 87% are singletons. This CDR3 has 13 residues. Germline V gives CDR1 MGHRA, CDR2 YSYEKL. The germline V and J ends were trimmed by 5 bases and 6 bases, with 11 bases remaining between them. Sequencing was carried out using PBMCs or T cells enriched from blood (not recorded which). The J gene is TRBJ1-5, the V gene TRBV4-1; no clear D. The TCR comes from a woman aged 25-40 years who had recovered from COVID-19. The CDR3 DNA follows: TGCGCCAGCAGCTTACGGGTATTTCAGCCCCAGCATTTT. It is translated as CASSLRVFQPQHF.